Listed below are T cell receptor beta chains from one sample, sequenced in a study of T cell changes during pregnancy in multiple sclerosis. The table came from immunoSEQ multiplex PCR; TCRdb's copy has only in-frame clones and leaves some out. The sample holds about 39,000 clones, around four fifths seen once. The source material was CD4+ T cells from peripheral blood mononuclear cells, sampled before pregnancy. These receptor sequences come from a female donor with multiple sclerosis, enrolled in a pregnancy study. CDR3s include the opening cysteine and the closing phenylalanine or tryptophan. A D gene is named only where the DNA matches it firmly. The size entry is marked missing in some rows and otherwise reads once, few, many or a size class.

>NA|NA|TRBV2|TRBJ2-2
CASLSQGYTGELFF
TGTGCCAGCCTCTCACAGGGTTACACCGGGGAGCTGTTTTTT
>NA|NA|TRBV5-1|TRBJ1-2
CASSLAAGDGYTF
TGCGCCAGCAGCTTGGCGGCAGGGGATGGCTACACCTTC
>TRBD1|NA|TRBV6-1|TRBJ1-2
CASSEMGTGANYGYTF
TGTGCCAGCAGTGAAATGGGGACAGGGGCGAACTATGGCTACACCTTC
>TRBD1|NA|TRBV7-8|TRBJ2-1
CAGSLGGTGGNEQFF
TGTGCCGGCAGCTTAGGAGGGACAGGGGGCAATGAGCAGTTCTTC
>NA|NA|TRBV25-1|TRBJ2-2
CASRPINEHAGELFF
TGTGCCAGCAGGCCAATTAACGAGCATGCCGGGGAGCTGTTTTTT
>NA|NA|TRBV4-2|TRBJ1-6
CASSQDGGSGNSPLHF
TGTGCCAGCAGCCAAGATGGGGGGTCGGGTAATTCACCCCTCCACTTT
>NA|NA|TRBV7-3|TRBJ1-1
CASSSTQGNTEAFF
TGTGCCAGCAGCTCCACACAGGGGAACACTGAAGCTTTCTTT
>NA|NA|TRBV5-1|TRBJ1-2
CASSLFGQYGYTF
TGCGCCAGCAGCTTGTTTGGACAATATGGCTACACCTTC
>NA|few|TRBV15|TRBJ1-6
CATSRDRGNSPLHF
TGTGCCACCAGCAGAGATCGGGGGAATTCACCCCTCCACTTT
>NA|NA|TRBV5-1|TRBJ1-5
CASSPRGDQPQHF
TGCGCCAGCAGCCCTCGGGGGGATCAGCCCCAGCATTTT
>NA|NA|TRBV7-2|TRBJ1-1
CASSLAGHLNTEAFF
TGTGCCAGCAGCTTAGCGGGACATCTGAACACTGAAGCTTTCTTT
>TRBD1|NA|TRBV6-5|TRBJ2-7
CASSTDRVKSYEQYF
TGTGCCAGCAGCACCGACAGGGTGAAGTCCTACGAGCAGTACTTC
>NA|NA|TRBV7-3|TRBJ1-3
CASSLGAGVAGNTIYF
TGTGCCAGCAGCTTAGGGGCAGGAGTGGCTGGAAACACCATATATTTT
>TRBD1|NA|TRBV30|TRBJ1-4
CAWSWGQGEKLFF
TGTGCCTGGAGTTGGGGACAGGGCGAAAAACTGTTTTTT
>TRBD2|NA|TRBV14|TRBJ2-3
CASSPTSGRRLDTQYF
TGTGCCAGCAGCCCTACTAGCGGGAGAAGATTAGATACGCAGTATTTT
>NA|NA|TRBV27|TRBJ2-1
CASSLEAGRAFIHEQFF
TGTGCCAGCAGTTTAGAAGCGGGCAGGGCTTTTATCCATGAGCAGTTCTTC
>TRBD2|few|TRBV2|TRBJ2-3
CASSARGLVEDTQYF
TGTGCCAGCAGTGCTCGGGGACTAGTAGAAGATACGCAGTATTTT
>TRBD2|NA|TRBV18|TRBJ2-2
CASSAWTSGNTGELFF
TGTGCCAGCTCAGCCTGGACTAGCGGGAATACCGGGGAGCTGTTTTTT
>TRBD1|NA|TRBV27|TRBJ1-1
CASSWSGTDNTEAFF
TGTGCCAGCAGTTGGTCCGGGACAGATAACACTGAAGCTTTCTTT
>NA|NA|TRBV11-3|TRBJ2-3
CASSLGSTSTDTQYF
TGTGCCAGCAGCTTGGGCAGCACCTCCACAGATACGCAGTATTTT
>NA|NA|TRBV6-5|TRBJ1-2
CASSRYRANYGYTF
TGTGCCAGCAGCCGGTACAGGGCTAACTATGGCTACACCTTC
>NA|NA|TRBV19|TRBJ1-1
CASRVGQQNTEAFF
TGTGCCAGTAGGGTAGGACAGCAGAACACTGAAGCTTTCTTT
>TRBD2|NA|TRBV7-2|TRBJ2-1
CASSLALGLREQFF
TGTGCCAGCAGCTTAGCGCTGGGACTAAGGGAGCAGTTCTTC
>TRBD1|NA|TRBV7-7|TRBJ2-2
CASSSGQAGTGELFF
TGTGCCAGCAGCTCGGGACAGGCGGGCACCGGGGAGCTGTTTTTT
>NA|NA|TRBV19|TRBJ2-5
CASSINRLQETQYF
TGTGCCAGTAGTATCAATCGGTTACAAGAGACCCAGTACTTC
>TRBD1|few|TRBV18|TRBJ1-4
CASSTGTGGQKLFF
TGTGCCAGCTCGACCGGGACAGGGGGACAGAAACTGTTTTTT
>NA|NA|TRBV5-1|TRBJ1-2
CASSEEYGYTF
TGCGCCAGCAGCGAGGAGTATGGCTACACCTTC
>TRBD1|NA|TRBV10-3|TRBJ2-1
CAITTETDRGHLFF
TGTGCCATCACCACGGAAACGGACAGGGGGCATCTGTTCTTC